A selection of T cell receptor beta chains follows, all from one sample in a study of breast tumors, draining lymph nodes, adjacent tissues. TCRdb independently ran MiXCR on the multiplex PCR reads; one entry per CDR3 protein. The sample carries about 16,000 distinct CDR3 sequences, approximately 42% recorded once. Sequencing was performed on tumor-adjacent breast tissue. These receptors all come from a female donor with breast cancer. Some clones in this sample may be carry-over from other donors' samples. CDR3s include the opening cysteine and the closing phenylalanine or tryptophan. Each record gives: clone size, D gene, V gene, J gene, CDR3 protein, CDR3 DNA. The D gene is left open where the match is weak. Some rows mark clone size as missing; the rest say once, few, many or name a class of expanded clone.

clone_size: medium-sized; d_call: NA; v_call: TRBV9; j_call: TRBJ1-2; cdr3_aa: CASSSRGWGSSGYTF; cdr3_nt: TGTGCCAGCAGCTCCCGAGGGTGGGGCTCCTCTGGCTACACCTTC
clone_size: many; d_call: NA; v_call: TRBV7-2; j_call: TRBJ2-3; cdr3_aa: CASSKTPRTADTQYF; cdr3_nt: TGTGCCAGCAGCAAGACCCCCAGGACGGCAGATACGCAGTATTTT
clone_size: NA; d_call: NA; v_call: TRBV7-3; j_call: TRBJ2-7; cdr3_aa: CASSLWPGEYEQYF; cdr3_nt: TGTGCCAGCAGCTTATGGCCAGGGGAGTACGAGCAGTACTTC
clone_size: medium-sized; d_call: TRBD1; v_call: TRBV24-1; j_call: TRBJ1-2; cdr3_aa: CATSGRDSYGYTF; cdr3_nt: TGTGCCACCAGTGGCCGGGACAGCTATGGCTACACCTTC
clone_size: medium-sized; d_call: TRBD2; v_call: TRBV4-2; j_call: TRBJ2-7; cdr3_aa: CASSQNTLAGDSTYEQYF; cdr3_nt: TGTGCCAGCAGCCAAAATACCCTAGCGGGGGACTCCACCTACGAGCAGTACTTC
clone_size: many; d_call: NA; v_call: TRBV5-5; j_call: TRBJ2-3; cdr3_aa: CASSWDTAGTDTQYF; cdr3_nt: TGTGCCAGCAGCTGGGACACAGCAGGGACAGATACGCAGTATTTT
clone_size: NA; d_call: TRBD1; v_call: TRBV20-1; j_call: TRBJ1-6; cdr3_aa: CSAGDRGNSPLHF; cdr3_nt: TGCAGTGCCGGGGACAGGGGTAATTCACCCCTCCACTTT
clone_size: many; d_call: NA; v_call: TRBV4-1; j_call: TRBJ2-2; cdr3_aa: CASSQEIGQYTGELFF; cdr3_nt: TGCGCCAGCAGCCAAGAAATTGGGCAGTACACCGGGGAGCTGTTTTTT
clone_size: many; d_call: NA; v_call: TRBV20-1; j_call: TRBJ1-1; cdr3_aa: CSAAQGHQGTEAFF; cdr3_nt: TGCAGTGCAGCCCAGGGACACCAGGGGACTGAAGCTTTCTTT
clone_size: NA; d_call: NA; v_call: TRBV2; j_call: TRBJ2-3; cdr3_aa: CASSARTAYDTQYF; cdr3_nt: TGTGCCAGCAGTGCCCGGACCGCATATGATACGCAGTATTTT
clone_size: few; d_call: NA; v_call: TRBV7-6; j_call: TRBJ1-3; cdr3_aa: CASSLVLQGSGNTIYF; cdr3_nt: TGTGCCAGCAGCTTAGTGTTACAGGGTTCTGGAAACACCATATATTTT
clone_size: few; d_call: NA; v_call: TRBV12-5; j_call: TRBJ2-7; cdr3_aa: CASGLGLSRNYEQYF; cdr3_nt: TGTGCTAGTGGTTTGGGGCTAAGTAGAAACTACGAGCAGTACTTC
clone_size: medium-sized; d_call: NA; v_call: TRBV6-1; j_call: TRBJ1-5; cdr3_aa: CASSAHLRGNQPQHF; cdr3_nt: TGTGCCAGCAGTGCTCACCTCAGAGGCAATCAGCCCCAGCATTTT
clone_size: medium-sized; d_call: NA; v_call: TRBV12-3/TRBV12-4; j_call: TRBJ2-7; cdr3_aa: CASSLPDRPHEQYF; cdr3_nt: TGTGCCAGCAGTTTACCAGACAGGCCCCACGAGCAGTACTTC
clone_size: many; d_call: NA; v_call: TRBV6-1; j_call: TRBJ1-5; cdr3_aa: CASSPPSFAGNQPQHF; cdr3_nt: TGTGCCAGCAGTCCGCCGTCCTTTGCGGGCAATCAGCCCCAGCATTTT
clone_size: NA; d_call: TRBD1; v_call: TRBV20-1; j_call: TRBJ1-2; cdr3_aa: CSATPTGANYGYTF; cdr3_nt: TGCAGTGCTACGCCAACAGGGGCTAACTATGGCTACACCTTC
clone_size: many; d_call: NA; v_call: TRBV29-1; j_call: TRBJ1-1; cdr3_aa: CSGVGFAEAFF; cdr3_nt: TGCAGCGGGGTGGGGTTCGCTGAAGCTTTCTTT
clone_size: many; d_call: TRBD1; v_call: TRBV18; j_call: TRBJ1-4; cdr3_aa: CASSLDRGWNEKLFF; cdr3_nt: TGTGCCAGCTCACTTGACAGGGGGTGGAATGAAAAACTGTTTTTT